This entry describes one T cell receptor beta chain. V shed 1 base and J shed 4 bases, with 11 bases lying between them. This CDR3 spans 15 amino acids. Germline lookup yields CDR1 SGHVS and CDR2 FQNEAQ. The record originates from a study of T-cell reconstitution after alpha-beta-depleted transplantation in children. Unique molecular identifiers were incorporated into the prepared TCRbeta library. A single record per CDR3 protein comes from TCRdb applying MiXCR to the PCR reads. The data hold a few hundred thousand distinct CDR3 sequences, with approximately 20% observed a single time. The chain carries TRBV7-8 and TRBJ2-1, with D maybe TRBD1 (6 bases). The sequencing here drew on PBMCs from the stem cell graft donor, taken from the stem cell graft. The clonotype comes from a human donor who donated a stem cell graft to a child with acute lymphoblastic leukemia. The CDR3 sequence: CASSLVTGLYNEQFF. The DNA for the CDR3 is TGTGCCAGCAGCTTAGTGACAGGACTTTACAATGAGCAGTTCTTC.